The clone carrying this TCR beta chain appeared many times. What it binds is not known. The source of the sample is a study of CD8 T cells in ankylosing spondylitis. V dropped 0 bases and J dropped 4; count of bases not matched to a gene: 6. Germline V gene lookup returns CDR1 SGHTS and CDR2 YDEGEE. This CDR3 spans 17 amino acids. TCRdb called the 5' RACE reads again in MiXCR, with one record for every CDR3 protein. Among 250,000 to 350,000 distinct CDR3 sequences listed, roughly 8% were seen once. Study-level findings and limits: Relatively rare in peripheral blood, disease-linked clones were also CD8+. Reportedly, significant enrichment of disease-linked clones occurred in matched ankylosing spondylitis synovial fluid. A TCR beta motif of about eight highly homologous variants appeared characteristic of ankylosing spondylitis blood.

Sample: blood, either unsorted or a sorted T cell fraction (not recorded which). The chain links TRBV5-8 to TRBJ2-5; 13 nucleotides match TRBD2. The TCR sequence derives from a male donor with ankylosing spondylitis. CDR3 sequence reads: CASSLGGGLAGVETQYF. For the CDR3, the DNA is TGTGCCAGCAGCTTGGGAGGCGGACTAGCGGGAGTAGAGACCCAGTACTTC. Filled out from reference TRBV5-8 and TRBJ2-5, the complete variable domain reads EAGVTQSPTHLIKTRGQQATLRCSPISGHTSVYWYQQALGLGLQFLLWYDEGEERNRGNFPPRFSGRQFPNYSSELNVNALELEDSALYLCASSLGGGLAGVETQYFGPGTRLLVL.